Below, 22 T cell receptor beta chains from the same sample are listed, as sequenced in a study of metastatic and nonmetastatic thyroid tumors. TCRdb ran MiXCR on the PCR reads. This sample has approximately 17,000 clones, with roughly 23% found just once. Patients had received no treatment of any kind before thyroid surgery. Sequencing input: adjacent normal tissue. These TCRs come from a female donor with papillary thyroid cancer or a benign thyroid nodule (not recorded which). Some clones in this sample may be carry-over from other donors' samples.

The chain joins TRBV5-1 to TRBJ1-1; 10 positions match TRBD1. Looked up from germline, CDR1 is SGHRS and CDR2 is YFSETQ. The CDR3 is 14 residues long. V lost 7 bases, J lost 3 bases, and 6 bases stayed unmatched. The DNA for the CDR3 is TGCGCCAGCTACGGACAGGGGGGGCACACTGAAGCTTTCTTT. Protein: CASYGQGGHTEAFF.

The chain is built from TRBV20-1 and TRBJ2-1, with TRBD2 matching over 10 bases. V dropped 1 base and J dropped 8; count of bases not matched to a gene: 8. This CDR3 is 15 amino acids long. CDR1 is DFQATT and CDR2 is SNEGSKA in the germline V gene (reference sequence). CDR3 residues: CSARGKSGRADEQFF. The DNA for the CDR3 is TGCAGTGCTAGAGGGAAGAGCGGGAGGGCCGATGAGCAGTTCTTC.

Only a few counts were recorded for this clone. J is TRBJ2-2 and V is TRBV7-9, with unresolved D. The CDR3 is 12 amino acids. V was pared by 1 base and J by 8 bases, with 5 bases between. Per germline, CDR1 SEHNR and CDR2 FQNEAQ (reference sequence). As DNA, the CDR3 is TGTGCCAGCAGCTTAGAGTCGGGGGAGCTGTTTTTT. It yields the protein CASSLESGELFF.

V and J are TRBV14 and TRBJ2-7, with D possibly matching TRBD1 (6 bases). V lost 5 bases to trimming and J lost 3 bases, with 8 bases between them. CDR1 is SGHDN and CDR2 is FVKESK in the germline V gene. This CDR3 has 12 amino acids. The CDR3 DNA sequence: TGTGCCAGCAGCGTAGGGGGCTACGAGCAGTACTTC. Its protein product is CASSVGGYEQYF.

This clone is classed as large. The genes are TRBV7-2 and TRBJ2-7; possibly TRBD2 for D (5 bases). CDR1 is SGHTA and CDR2 is FQGNSA in the germline V gene. The CDR3 spans 12 residues. The V end lost 2 bases, the J end lost 6 bases, and 8 bases lay between the germline ends. CDR3 sequence (DNA): TGTGCCAGCAGCTTATACGAGGGCGAGCAGTACTTC. Translating gives CASSLYEGEQYF.

The rearrangement joins TRBV7-2 to TRBJ2-2; perhaps TRBD2 as D (5 bases). Trimming removed 0 bases from V and 8 bases from J, with 13 bases in between. The germline gives CDR1 SGHTA, CDR2 FQGNSA. This CDR3 has 15 amino acids. This CDR3 reads CASSLAGWRSGELFF. The CDR3 coding sequence is TGTGCCAGCAGCTTAGCTGGCTGGAGGTCGGGGGAGCTGTTTTTT.

This rearrangement joins TRBV7-3 to TRBJ2-7, with 12 bases that match TRBD2. The CDR3 spans 15 residues. Germline V gene data show CDR1 as SGHTA and CDR2 as FQGTGA. V dropped 5 bases and J dropped 5; count of bases not matched to a gene: 7. CDR3 nucleotides: TGTGCCAGCAGCCCGAGACTAGCGGGAGTCCACGAGCAGTACTTC. Translation: CASSPRLAGVHEQYF.

This chain uses TRBV28 with TRBJ2-7; 9 nucleotides align to TRBD2. Germline assignment: CDR1 MDHEN and CDR2 SYDVKM. J lost 3 bases, V lost 5 bases, and 11 bases had no gene match. The CDR3 totals 16 residues. DNA for the CDR3: TGTGCCAGCAGTCCCTCCCAGCTAGCGGGACTCTACGAGCAGTACTTC. As protein: CASSPSQLAGLYEQYF.

The table lists this clone with a few counts. The V and J genes are TRBV6-1 and TRBJ2-1, with 10 bases aligning to TRBD1. The trim removed 3 bases at V and 3 bases at J, leaving 11 bases unmatched. Germline loops: CDR1 MNHNS, CDR2 SASEGT. The CDR3 extends over 18 amino acids. The CDR3 DNA is TGTGCCAGCAGTGATGAGACAGGGGGCCCGAAAGGCTACAATGAGCAGTTCTTC. Protein: CASSDETGGPKGYNEQFF.

V and J are TRBV5-1 and TRBJ2-1; D not certain. The V gene lost 2 bases and the J gene lost 11 bases, with 11 bases spanning the gap. In germline, CDR1 is SGHRS, CDR2 YFSETQ. This CDR3 is built from 12 residues. CDR3 DNA: TGCGCCAGCAGCTTCCCAGCGACGCAGCAGTTCTTC. It yields the protein CASSFPATQQFF.

This clone is medium-sized by share. The chain couples TRBV5-6 to TRBJ2-5; 11 bases match TRBD2. The CDR3 loop spans 18 amino acids. V lost 0 bases to trimming and J lost 5 bases; unmatched junction nucleotides: 12. The germline gives CDR1 SGHDT, CDR2 YYEEEE. The CDR3 bases are TGTGCCAGCAGCTTGGGCCTTAGCGGGAGGGCCCGGGGGGAGACCCAGTACTTC. As protein: CASSLGLSGRARGETQYF.

J is TRBJ1-2 and V is TRBV28; D is possibly TRBD1 (6 bases). Trimming removed 5 bases at V and 4 bases at J, with 17 bases between. The CDR3 sequence is 15 residues long. The germline gives CDR1 MDHEN, CDR2 SYDVKM. The DNA for the CDR3 is TGTGCCAGCAGTACCGAGGGGGGTCTCGCCTATGGCTACACCTTC. This codes for CASSTEGGLAYGYTF.

In this sample, this clone turned up a few times. The rearrangement links TRBV25-1 to TRBJ1-3; no definite D call. This CDR3 comprises 12 residues. Germline lookup yields CDR1 MGHDK and CDR2 SYGVNS. The V end was cut by 3 bases, the J end by 2 bases, with 2 bases between. The CDR3 nucleotides read TGTGCCAGCAGTGATCCTGGAAACACCATATATTTT. Protein sequence: CASSDPGNTIYF.

Only a few counts were recorded for this clone. V usage is TRBV12-3 or TRBV12-4 and J usage is TRBJ2-5; TRBD1 is a possible D gene (6 bases). This CDR3 region has 15 residues. The V end was cut by 2 bases, the J end by 1 base, with 11 bases between. As DNA, the CDR3 is TGTGCCAGCAGTTTACTGGGGGCCAGCCAAGAGACCCAGTACTTC. Its translation is CASSLLGASQETQYF.

This clone has just a few counts. This chain connects TRBV5-1 to TRBJ2-6; tentatively, D is TRBD2 (6 bases). The CDR3 is 18 amino acids. Trimming left V 4 bases short and J 0 bases short, with 17 bases between. Per germline, CDR1 SGHRS and CDR2 YFSETQ. The CDR3 sequence: CASSPGDFFSSGANVLTF. As DNA, the CDR3 is TGCGCCAGCAGCCCTGGGGACTTTTTCTCCTCTGGGGCCAACGTCCTGACTTTC.

This clone has a count of ten or more. The chain joins TRBV3-1 to TRBJ2-1, with 9 bases aligning to TRBD2. The CDR3 is 17 residues long. Unmatched junction bases numbered 13, after V lost 3 bases and J lost 7 bases. In germline, CDR1 is LGHDT, CDR2 YNNKEL (reference sequence). CDR3 in amino acids: CASSHGGGTSRKNEQFF. CDR3 nucleotides: TGTGCCAGCAGCCACGGAGGTGGGACTAGCCGCAAAAATGAGCAGTTCTTC.

There are a few counts of this clone. Other DNA sequences from this sample encode an identical CDR3 as well. DNA for the CDR3: TGTGCCAGCATCTATGCAACTAATGAAAAACTGTTTTTT. Translating gives CASIYATNEKLFF. This sequence joins TRBV6-1 and TRBJ1-4; D gene uncertain. CDR1 MNHNS and CDR2 SASEGT come from the germline V gene. V dropped 7 bases and J dropped 0 bases, with 6 bases sitting between them. This CDR3 region has 13 residues.

This clone was seen only a few times. V is TRBV6-1 and J is TRBJ2-7, with 7 nucleotides matching TRBD2. Germline lookup yields CDR1 MNHNS and CDR2 SASEGT. With 5 bases clipped from V and 6 bases from J, the junction kept 13 bases outside the gene matches. The CDR3 runs 15 residues. DNA of the CDR3: TGTGCCAGCAGTCCTCAAACCAGCGGGAAGGTCGAGCAGTACTTC. This gives the protein CASSPQTSGKVEQYF.

In its sample, this clone was seen a few times. CDR3 residues: CASILGGGVDGYTF. CDR3 coding DNA: TGTGCCAGCATACTGGGGGGCGGAGTAGATGGCTACACCTTC. The chain couples TRBV2 to TRBJ1-2; a possible D gene is TRBD1 (6 bases). From germline, CDR1 is SNHLY and CDR2 FYNNEI. CDR3 length: 14 residues. V was cut by 7 bases and J by 6 bases, with 18 bases left in between.

As DNA, the CDR3 is TGTGCTAGTGGTTTGCCCTATGACAGTAATGAGCAGTTCTTC. Its translation: CASGLPYDSNEQFF. The chain is built from TRBV12-5 and TRBJ2-1; perhaps TRBD1 as D (5 bases). Germline V CDR1 and CDR2: LGHNT, FRNRAP. There are 14 residues in the CDR3. V was clipped by 2 bases and J by 7 bases, with 12 bases between them.

This clone was detected a few times. This chain connects TRBV7-3 to TRBJ2-3; possible D gene TRBD1, 5 bases. The V end was cut by 2 bases, the J end by 4 bases, with 13 bases between. The CDR3 totals 15 residues. CDR1 and CDR2 (germline): SGHTA, FQGTGA. In nucleotides, the CDR3 is TGTGCCAGCAGCTTAGGGTCAGGGTGGGCAGATACGCAGTATTTT. It codes for CASSLGSGWADTQYF.

The CDR3 DNA follows: TGTGCCAGCAGTGAGACTAGCGGGGGCACAGATACGCAGTATTTT. It yields the protein CASSETSGGTDTQYF. V and J are TRBV6-4 and TRBJ2-3, with 11 bases matching TRBD2. This CDR3 contains 15 residues. The germline gives CDR1 MRHNA, CDR2 SNTAGT. V was clipped by 3 bases and J by 1 base; unmatched bases: 0.